This TCR beta chain was captured by sequencing in a study of cytomegalovirus exposure and HLA in healthy donors. This CDR3 contains 13 residues. V gave up 3 bases and J gave up 10 bases; unmatched junction bases: 2. Germline assignment: CDR1 SGHDN and CDR2 FVKESK. Clones were read by immunoSEQ multiplex PCR, and TCRdb kept only the in-frame ones, dropping some. In the table there are hundreds of thousands of clones, about 90% of which are singletons. Study results and limitations: Listed as cytomegalovirus-associated were 150 to 200 TCR beta chains.

This clone occurred a few times. The antigen remains undetermined. The TCR originated in a woman in her 30s in good health and CMV-seronegative. The rearrangement links TRBV14 to TRBJ2-3; 12 bases are a match to TRBD2. Sequenced material: PBMCs. The CDR3 region is CASSQLAGGPQYF. The CDR3 DNA reads as TGTGCCAGCAGCCAGCTAGCGGGAGGGCCGCAGTATTTT.